The 24 T cell receptor beta chains below were found in one sample sequenced in a study of cytomegalovirus exposure and HLA in healthy donors. 60 Vbeta and 13 Jbeta primers were used in PCR. Sequenced by immunoSEQ multiplex PCR; TCRdb stores in-frame clones only, minus some. Of more than 150,000 clones listed, 79% were seen once; the top ten hold over 1.5%. The sample was PBMCs. The receptors come from a girl aged 10 to 17 in good health and CMV-seropositive.

V is TRBV6-5 and J is TRBJ2-7; a possible D gene is TRBD1 (5 bases). Trimming left V 0 bases short and J 6 bases short, with 15 bases between. There are 15 residues in the CDR3. Germline V lookup: CDR1 MNHEY, CDR2 SVGAGI. CDR3 sequence: CASSYSMAGPLEQYF. The CDR3 nucleotides read TGTGCCAGCAGTTACTCGATGGCAGGGCCCCTCGAGCAGTACTTC.

The CDR3, as DNA: TGCGCCAGCAGTGGGTACAGGGAGGGCTACACCTTC. It specifies CASSGYREGYTF. The J gene is TRBJ1-2, the V gene TRBV10-2; perhaps TRBD1 as D (6 bases). CDR1 WSHSY and CDR2 SAAADI come from the germline V gene. V was cut by 4 bases and J by 8 bases, with 11 bases left in between. The CDR3 loop spans 12 amino acids.

The chain carries TRBV7-2 and TRBJ2-1; a weak D match, TRBD1 (5 bases). CDR3 length: 13 amino acids. The V gene lost 1 base and the J gene lost 4 bases, with 5 bases spanning the gap. From germline, CDR1 is SGHTA and CDR2 FQGNSA. The CDR3 sequence: CASSLGQYNEQFF. The CDR3 DNA reads TGTGCCAGCAGCTTAGGACAGTACAATGAGCAGTTCTTC.

This chain connects TRBV5-4 to TRBJ2-5; 7 bases are a match to TRBD2. Germline V gene data show CDR1 as SGHNT and CDR2 as YYREEE (reference sequence). The J segment lost 4 bases and the V segment lost 0 bases, leaving 6 bases of the junction unmatched. The CDR3 is 15 amino acids. DNA of the CDR3: TGTGCCAGCAGCTTGGCGGGGGGAGGGCGAGAGACCCAGTACTTC. It codes for CASSLAGGGRETQYF.

V gene TRBV27 combines with J gene TRBJ2-7; 8 bases match TRBD1. Trimming cost V 6 bases and J 7 bases; bases outside gene matches: 8. The germline gives CDR1 MNHEY, CDR2 SMNVEV (reference sequence). The CDR3 extends over 13 amino acids. The CDR3 DNA reads as TGTGCCAGCAGCCTGGACAGGGCAATTGAGCAGTACTTC. This sequence encodes CASSLDRAIEQYF.

The rearrangement uses TRBV7-2 and TRBJ2-7; D may be TRBD1 (6 bases). CDR1 SGHTA and CDR2 FQGNSA come from the germline V gene. The ends were cut back, 1 base at V and 6 bases at J, with 10 bases in the middle. The CDR3 has 13 residues. CDR3 bases: TGTGCCAGCAGCTTAGGACACAGGGCCGAGCAGTACTTC. It codes for CASSLGHRAEQYF.

J is TRBJ2-2 and V is TRBV30; 7 nucleotides line up with TRBD1. The J segment lost 4 bases and the V segment lost 5 bases, leaving 10 bases of the junction unmatched. CDR3 length equals 15 residues. From germline, CDR1 is GTSNPN and CDR2 SVGIG (reference sequence). CDR3 in amino acids: CAWDRAVTGTGELFF. The CDR3 coding sequence is TGTGCCTGGGACAGGGCGGTTACGGGCACCGGGGAGCTGTTTTTT. The full variable domain, in which reference TRBV30 and TRBJ2-2 provide the parts outside the CDR3, is SQTIHQWPATLVQPVGSPLSLECTVEGTSNPNLYWYRQAAGRGLQLLFYSVGIGQISSEVPQNLSASRPQDRQFILSSKKLLLSDSGFYLCAWDRAVTGTGELFFGEGSRLTVL.

This chain connects TRBV6-5 to TRBJ1-2; TRBD1 might be the D (5 bases). The CDR3 loop spans 15 amino acids. V was cut by 6 bases and J by 0 bases, with 14 bases left in between. Germline CDR1 MNHEY, CDR2 SVGAGI. The CDR3 region has the DNA TGTGCCAGCAGGGCTACAGGAGAAGCTAACTATGGCTACACCTTC. It codes for CASRATGEANYGYTF.

This clone was counted only a few times. This chain uses TRBV4-3 with TRBJ2-7; D perhaps matches TRBD1 (5 bases). Trimming stripped 0 bases from V and 2 bases from J, with 11 bases between. There are 15 residues in the CDR3. Germline V lookup: CDR1 LGHNA, CDR2 YSLEER. CDR3 nucleotide sequence: TGCGCCAGCAGCCAAGAAGGAGACAGAGCCTACGAGCAGTACTTC. Protein product: CASSQEGDRAYEQYF.

The DNA for the CDR3 is TGTGCCAGCAGCGCAGGGACTAGCGGGGGGACAGATACGCAGTATTTT. This codes for CASSAGTSGGTDTQYF. The V call is TRBV9, the J call TRBJ2-3, with 15 bases lining up with TRBD2. V lost 3 bases, J lost 3 bases, and 2 bases stayed unmatched. There are 16 residues in the CDR3. CDR1 and CDR2 from the germline V gene are SGDLS and YYNGEE.

This clone was seen more than once but under ten times. The chain employs TRBV6-1 and TRBJ2-5, with 11 bases that match TRBD2. CDR1 and CDR2 from the germline V gene are MNHNS and SASEGT. V lost 0 bases and J lost 5; bases outside the gene matches: 2. This CDR3 has 15 amino acids. This CDR3 is CASSEAPSGGETQYF. The CDR3 bases are TGTGCCAGCAGTGAAGCGCCTAGCGGGGGGGAGACCCAGTACTTC.

The rearrangement uses TRBV27 and TRBJ2-3; the match to TRBD2 covers 13 bases. Germline CDR1 reads MNHEY; CDR2 reads SMNVEV (reference sequence). The CDR3 runs to 17 residues. Germline trimming cut 1 base from V and 2 bases from J; bases unmatched to any gene: 3. The CDR3 sequence is CASSLLTSGGSTDTQYF. In DNA form, the CDR3 reads TGTGCCAGCAGTTTATTGACTAGCGGGGGGTCCACAGATACGCAGTATTTT.

The chain uses TRBV11-2 and TRBJ1-1, with no clear D. Germline assignment: CDR1 SGHAT and CDR2 FQNNGV. V was trimmed by 2 bases and J by 0 bases, leaving 7 bases between them. The length of the CDR3 is 14 residues. The CDR3 is CASSLPVMNTEAFF. The CDR3 nucleotides are TGTGCCAGCAGCTTACCAGTCATGAACACTGAAGCTTTCTTT.

This clone turned up a few times. The rearrangement uses TRBV6-5 and TRBJ2-7, with 11 bases lining up with TRBD1. This CDR3 has 16 amino acids. V lost 2 bases, J lost 0 bases, and 3 bases stayed unmatched. Germline CDR1 reads MNHEY; CDR2 reads SVGAGI. Written as DNA, the CDR3 is TGTGCCAGCAGTTACGGGACAGGGGGGGGCTCCTACGAGCAGTACTTC. Translating it yields CASSYGTGGGSYEQYF.

This chain connects TRBV10-1 to TRBJ1-5; D perhaps matches TRBD1 (5 bases). CDR3 size: 13 residues. V lost 2 bases and J lost 9, with 11 bases in between. Germline CDR1 reads WNHNN; CDR2 reads SYGVQD (reference sequence). CDR3 sequence (DNA): TGCGCCAGCAGTGAGGGGAAGGGGATGCCCCAGCATTTT. This sequence encodes CASSEGKGMPQHF.

This chain's CDR3 is CASRAPPRGTYEQYF. CDR3 coding DNA: TGTGCCAGCAGGGCCCCGCCGAGGGGGACCTACGAGCAGTACTTC. J is TRBJ2-7 and V is TRBV6-1; D is perhaps TRBD1 (6 bases). Trimming took 6 bases from V and 2 from J, leaving 17 bases between them. This CDR3 spans 15 amino acids. CDR1 and CDR2 (germline): MNHNS, SASEGT.

The chain links TRBV27 to TRBJ2-3; 14 bases align to TRBD2. Looked up from germline, CDR1 is MNHEY and CDR2 is SMNVEV (reference sequence). The V segment lost 7 bases and the J segment 7 bases; nucleotides outside the gene matches: 4. The CDR3 is made up of 14 amino acids. In DNA form, the CDR3 reads TGTGCCAGCACGACTAGCGGGGGGGCAAATACGCAGTATTTT. This encodes CASTTSGGANTQYF.

To note about this clone: Within the sample, other DNA sequences also encode this same CDR3. This rearrangement joins TRBV7-2 to TRBJ2-3, with 9 bases fitting TRBD1. Trimming cost V 3 bases and J 5 bases; bases outside gene matches: 6. Germline V lookup: CDR1 SGHTA, CDR2 FQGNSA. The CDR3 loop spans 15 amino acids. In DNA form, the CDR3 reads TGTGCCAGCAGCTTGGGACAGGGAGCAATAGATACGCAGTATTTT. Translated: CASSLGQGAIDTQYF.

A few counts support this clone. The CDR3 DNA is TGTGCCAGCAGCCATAATCGGGTCCAAGGTGGCTACACCTTC. Its translation: CASSHNRVQGGYTF. The rearrangement uses TRBV11-2 and TRBJ1-2, with D uncertain. Germline V lookup: CDR1 SGHAT, CDR2 FQNNGV. The CDR3 has 14 residues. Trimming removed 5 bases at V and 7 bases at J, with 17 bases between.

The chain employs TRBV7-2 and TRBJ1-3, with D uncertain. Trimming left V 3 bases short and J 0 bases short, with 12 bases between. The CDR3 length is 16 residues. Germline CDR1 SGHTA, CDR2 FQGNSA. CDR3 loop: CASSLVPTTSGNTIYF. In DNA form, the CDR3 reads TGTGCCAGCAGCTTGGTACCCACTACCTCTGGAAACACCATATATTTT.

The chain uses TRBV6-1 and TRBJ1-5; 8 bases line up with TRBD1. CDR1 and CDR2 (germline): MNHNS, SASEGT. The ends lost 2 bases at V and 5 bases at J; junction bases unmatched: 14. The CDR3 runs 18 residues. For the CDR3, the DNA is TGTGCCAGCAGTGAAACAGGACAGGGAAATTGGTTCGATCAGCCCCAGCATTTT. This encodes CASSETGQGNWFDQPQHF.

This chain links TRBV29-1 with TRBJ1-2; 8 bases map to TRBD1. CDR3 size: 13 residues. Trimming cost V 6 bases and J 3 bases; bases outside gene matches: 6. Germline CDR1 is SQVTM and CDR2 is ANQGSEA. CDR3: CSVHRGSDYGYTF. Here the CDR3 DNA reads TGCAGCGTACACAGGGGGTCGGACTATGGCTACACCTTC. Full variable domain (outside the CDR3, taken from reference TRBV29-1 and TRBJ1-2): SAVISQKPSRDICQRGTSLTIQCQVDSQVTMMFWYRQQPGQSLTLIATANQGSEATYESGFVIDKFPISRPNLTFSTLTVSNMSPEDSSIYLCSVHRGSDYGYTFGSGTRLTVV.

The rearrangement joins TRBV7-9 to TRBJ2-7; tentative D call: TRBD2 (5 bases). V dropped 5 bases and J dropped 2 bases, with 13 bases sitting between them. CDR1 and CDR2 (germline): SEHNR, FQNEAQ (reference sequence). CDR3 size: 14 residues. The DNA for the CDR3 is TGTGCCAGCAGCAAAGGCTGGGGAGCCTACGAGCAGTACTTC. Protein product: CASSKGWGAYEQYF.

The CDR3 spells CASSPKSGQGGYEQYF. CDR3 sequence (DNA): TGCGCCAGCAGCCCCAAGTCCGGACAGGGGGGGTACGAGCAGTACTTC. The chain combines TRBV5-1 with TRBJ2-7; 10 bases agree with TRBD1. The junction had 11 bases not matched to a gene; V was cut back by 4 bases and J by 4 bases. Looked up from germline, CDR1 is SGHRS and CDR2 is YFSETQ. The CDR3 spans 16 residues.